Below, 5 T cell receptor beta chains from the same sample are listed, as sequenced in a study of T cells in Graves' hyperthyroidism and ophthalmopathy. Template material for amplifying TCR beta CDR3 regions consisted of RNA transcripts. Carried out on the TCR CDR3, a first-round RT-PCR used the HTBI primer set. TCRdb analysed the multiplex PCR reads with MiXCR anew, one entry per CDR3 protein. Of more than 500,000 distinct CDR3 sequences listed, 14% are singletons. The source material was blood. These receptors were collected from a woman aged 40 to 50 with Graves' hyperthyroidism.

The sample holds many counts of this clonotype. The chain has TRBV12-3 or TRBV12-4 and TRBJ2-7, with TRBD1 matching over 7 bases. The CDR3 totals 13 residues. The V segment lost 6 bases and the J segment 9 bases; nucleotides outside the gene matches: 11. CDR3 DNA: TGTGCCAGCAGCGCCGACAGGGCCACTGGGCAGTACTTC. Its translation is CASSADRATGQYF.

This clonotype has at least ten counts. V is TRBV20-1 and J is TRBJ2-3; D may match TRBD1 or TRBD2 (5 bases each). The CDR3 sequence is 12 residues long. The germline gives CDR1 DFQATT, CDR2 SNEGSKA (reference sequence). With 2 bases removed from V and 6 bases from J, the gap between germline ends came to 9 bases. CDR3 bases: TGCAGTGCTAGACCGGGGCCGGATACGCAGTATTTT. Amino acid sequence: CSARPGPDTQYF.

The chain recombines TRBV4-1 with TRBJ2-1; D may be TRBD1 (6 bases). Trimming stripped 4 bases from V and 3 bases from J, with 16 bases between. The CDR3 runs to 16 residues. Per the germline V gene, CDR1 is MGHRA and CDR2 is YSYEKL. Written as DNA, the CDR3 is TGCGCCAGCAGCCTACAAGGGACACCTAACTACAATGAGCAGTTCTTC. Residues: CASSLQGTPNYNEQFF.

The gene calls are TRBV9 and TRBJ2-6, with D perhaps TRBD2 (5 bases). This CDR3 has 20 amino acids. Germline-derived CDR1 and CDR2 are SGDLS and YYNGEE. V was shortened by 4 bases and J by 2 bases, with 25 bases between the two germline ends. The CDR3: CASSPKAGTGGSTGANVLTF. For the CDR3, the DNA is TGTGCCAGCAGCCCGAAAGCCGGAACCGGAGGTAGCACTGGGGCCAACGTCCTGACTTTC.

The J gene is TRBJ1-2, the V gene TRBV19, with no clear D. V shed 5 bases and J shed 5 bases, with 12 bases lying between them. This CDR3 has 13 amino acids. The V gene's germline CDR1 is LNHDA and CDR2 SQIVND (reference sequence). The DNA for the CDR3 is TGTGCCAGTAGTCAGACCGAAAAATATGGCTACACCTTC. Its translation: CASSQTEKYGYTF.